Following are 11 T cell receptor beta chains from one sample sequenced in a study of vaccination effects on CD4 cells after COVID-19. No antigen has been assigned to these receptors. Data came from immunoSEQ multiplex PCR; TCRdb stores just in-frame clones and leaves some out. The sample yields tens of thousands of clones, approximately 76% seen once. ViraFEST assay sequencing came after antigen-specific CD4+ T cells were expanded with viral peptide pools. CD4+ T cells were isolated after around 9 days of culture. Either the mRNA-1273 or the BNT162b2 vaccine was given to participants as two doses. Source: CD4+ T cells from PBMCs cultured with HCoV-OC43 spike peptides, taken after COVID-19 vaccination. Subset noted: HCoV-OC43 spike overlapping peptide pool stimulation. These receptors were taken from a human donor who received a COVID-19 vaccine.

This chain connects TRBV7-2 to TRBJ2-3; no definite D call. CDR3 size: 14 residues. The V gene lost 3 bases and the J gene lost 1 base, with 8 bases spanning the gap. CDR1 and CDR2 (germline): SGHTA, FQGNSA. CDR3 loop: CASSFQVGTDTQYF. For the CDR3, the DNA is TGTGCCAGCAGCTTCCAGGTGGGCACAGATACGCAGTATTTT. Drawing the rest from reference TRBV7-2 and TRBJ2-3, the complete variable domain is GAGVSQSPSNKVTEKGKDVELRCDPISGHTALYWYRQSLGQGLEFLIYFQGNSAPDKSGLPSDRFSAERTGGSVSTLTIQRTQQEDSAVYLCASSFQVGTDTQYFGPGTRLTVL.

This clone appeared once. The chain joins TRBV24-1 to TRBJ1-2; D gene unclear. This CDR3 spans 12 amino acids. V lost 3 bases and J 7 bases, leaving 8 bases between the germline ends. Germline CDR1 is KGHDR and CDR2 is SFDVKD. The CDR3 bases are TGTGCCACCAGTGATCCGGTCGGTGGCTACACCTTC. Residues: CATSDPVGGYTF.

The V and J genes are TRBV5-5 and TRBJ2-7, with TRBD1 matching 8 bases. The CDR3 length is 14 residues. V lost 3 bases, J lost 4 bases, and 6 bases stayed unmatched. From germline, CDR1 is SGHKS and CDR2 YYEKEE (reference sequence). CDR3 residues: CASSSGTGRYEQYV. CDR3 bases: TGTGCCAGCAGCTCCGGGACAGGAAGGTACGAGCAGTACGTC.

The CDR3 sequence is CAASSGANTGELFF. CDR3 coding DNA: TGTGCCGCCTCTAGCGGGGCGAACACCGGGGAGCTGTTTTTT. The chain couples TRBV10-3 to TRBJ2-2; 9 positions match TRBD2. Germline CDR1 ENHRY, CDR2 SYGVKD. The CDR3 spans 14 residues. V lost 11 bases to trimming and J lost 0 bases; unmatched junction nucleotides: 4.

V is TRBV5-1 and J is TRBJ1-6; D is undetermined. The germline V gene has CDR1 SGHRS and CDR2 YFSETQ. The length of the CDR3 is 15 residues. With 4 bases removed from V and 0 bases from J, the gap between germline ends came to 8 bases. CDR3 bases: TGCGCCAGCAGCCGCCAGAGCTCCTATAATTCACCCCTCCACTTT. It is translated as CASSRQSSYNSPLHF.

This chain links TRBV6-5 with TRBJ1-3, with D possibly being TRBD1 (6 bases). Germline CDR1 and CDR2: MNHEY and SVGAGI. Trimming took 5 bases from V and 1 from J, leaving 12 bases between them. The CDR3 is 15 amino acids. CDR3 sequence reads: CASSPDRWSGNTIYF. The CDR3, as DNA: TGTGCCAGCAGTCCAGACAGGTGGTCTGGAAACACCATATATTTT.

The CDR3 loop reads CASSVQGNEQFF. The DNA for the CDR3 is TGTGCCAGCAGCGTACAGGGTAATGAGCAGTTCTTC. The V and J genes are TRBV5-8 and TRBJ2-1, with D perhaps matching TRBD1 (6 bases). Looked up from germline, CDR1 is SGHTS and CDR2 is YDEGEE. V was clipped by 4 bases and J by 7 bases, with 9 bases between them. This CDR3 region has 12 residues.

This rearrangement joins TRBV14 to TRBJ1-2; D gene ambiguous. The CDR3 contains 13 residues. Germline CDR1 SGHDN, CDR2 FVKESK. The V end was cut by 0 bases, the J end by 7 bases, with 9 bases between. The CDR3 DNA reads TGTGCCAGCAGCCAAGATGGGTTTATTGGCTACACCTTC. It yields the protein CASSQDGFIGYTF. The variable domain in full, with the rest retrieved from reference TRBV14 and TRBJ1-2, is EAGVTQFPSHSVIEKGQTVTLRCDPISGHDNLYWYRRVMGKEIKFLLHFVKESKQDESGMPNNRFLAERTGGTYSTLKVQPAELEDSGVYFCASSQDGFIGYTFGSGTRLTVV.

The chain joins TRBV19 to TRBJ1-1; 8 positions agree with TRBD1. J was trimmed by 1 base and V by 7 bases; bases with no gene match: 11. The CDR3 is made up of 16 amino acids. Germline CDR1 is LNHDA and CDR2 is SQIVND (reference sequence). DNA of the CDR3: TGTGCCAGTATTGACCAGGGGGCCCGGAAGAACACTGAAGCTTTCTTT. Its translation: CASIDQGARKNTEAFF.

This sequence joins TRBV11-3 and TRBJ2-3; 9 bases fit TRBD1. Per germline, CDR1 SGHNT and CDR2 YENEEA. The CDR3 is 16 residues long. Trimming removed 5 bases from V and 3 bases from J; junction bases left unmatched: 9. CDR3 sequence: CASSRESTGGTDTQYF. CDR3 coding DNA: TGTGCCAGCAGCCGAGAATCGACAGGGGGGACAGATACGCAGTATTTT.

The chain uses TRBV19 and TRBJ1-1; the D gene is possibly TRBD1 (5 bases). CDR1 and CDR2 from the germline V gene are LNHDA and SQIVND (reference sequence). This CDR3 has 13 amino acids. V lost 5 bases to trimming and J lost 0 bases, with 7 bases between them. The CDR3 nucleotides are TGTGCCAGTAGTTCCAGGGTGAACACTGAAGCTTTCTTT. Amino acids: CASSSRVNTEAFF. Combining the CDR3 with reference TRBV19 and TRBJ1-1 gives the whole variable domain DGGITQSPKYLFRKEGQNVTLSCEQNLNHDAMYWYRQDPGQGLRLIYYSQIVNDFQKGDIAEGYSVSREKKESFPLTVTSAQKNPTAFYLCASSSRVNTEAFFGQGTRLTVV.